This entry lists 24 T cell receptor beta chains sequenced from one sample in a study of blood T cell repertoires in COVID-19. Profiled with immunoSEQ multiplex PCR; TCRdb holds only in-frame clones, not every one. This table has about 170,000 clones, about 88% appearing once. Sequencing used peripheral blood. Receptor source: a man in his 60s with COVID-19, enrolled during active disease.

The J gene is TRBJ1-6, the V gene TRBV30, with D tentatively TRBD1 (6 bases). Trimming stripped 1 base from V and 6 bases from J, with 13 bases between. Germline V gene sequence: CDR1 GTSNPN, CDR2 SVGIG (reference sequence). This CDR3 has 15 residues. Here the CDR3 DNA reads TGTGCCTGGAGTGAGCCGGGGACAAGTAATTCACCCCTCCACTTT. Translation gives CAWSEPGTSNSPLHF.

The chain is built from TRBV10-3 and TRBJ1-1, with D maybe TRBD1 (6 bases). The V and J ends lost 3 bases and 1 base respectively, with 9 bases between them. This CDR3 contains 14 residues. The germline CDR1 and CDR2 sequences are ENHRY and SYGVKD. The CDR3 bases are TGTGCCATCAGTGACCCAGGGGCGAACACTGAAGCTTTCTTT. This sequence encodes CAISDPGANTEAFF.

The V call is TRBV7-2, the J call TRBJ2-5, with TRBD1 as a possible D gene (6 bases). This CDR3 comprises 17 residues. Germline CDR1 and CDR2: SGHTA and FQGNSA. Trimming took off 6 bases at V and 3 bases at J, with 23 bases between the two ends. CDR3 bases: TGTGCCAGCAGACCAGGGGTGGGTAGCTGGGGAAAAGAGACCCAGTACTTC. Its translation is CASRPGVGSWGKETQYF.

The chain couples TRBV10-3 to TRBJ2-1; TRBD2 aligns across 15 bases. V was pared by 4 bases and J by 8 bases, with 6 bases of the junction left unmatched. This CDR3 has 16 residues. Germline V gene data show CDR1 as ENHRY and CDR2 as SYGVKD. The CDR3, as DNA: TGTGCCATCAGTGCCGGACTAGCGGGGGGGCCCTATGAGCAGTTCTTC. Protein product: CAISAGLAGGPYEQFF.

The chain has TRBV29-1 and TRBJ2-7; 8 nucleotides align to TRBD2. V lost 0 bases, J lost 2 bases, and 3 bases stayed unmatched. Germline V gene sequence: CDR1 SQVTM, CDR2 ANQGSEA. CDR3 size: 14 residues. CDR3: CSVEERGAPYEQYF. CDR3 DNA: TGCAGCGTTGAAGAGCGGGGGGCCCCCTACGAGCAGTACTTC.

Points on this clone: Other DNA sequences in this specimen translate into the identical CDR3. This chain joins TRBV25-1 and TRBJ2-1; maybe TRBD1 (6 bases). This CDR3 contains 16 residues. In germline, CDR1 is MGHDK, CDR2 SYGVNS. Trimming left V 1 base short and J 2 bases short, with 12 bases between. The CDR3 sequence is CASSESRTATYNEQFF. DNA for the CDR3: TGTGCCAGCAGTGAATCCCGGACAGCGACCTACAATGAGCAGTTCTTC.

The J gene is TRBJ1-3, the V gene TRBV7-2, with D possibly being TRBD1 (6 bases). V was shortened by 10 bases and J by 0 bases, with 13 bases between the two germline ends. Germline assignment: CDR1 SGHTA and CDR2 FQGNSA. The length of the CDR3 is 14 residues. The CDR3, as DNA: TGTGCCACTCAGACAGGCCCCTCTGGAAACACCATATATTTT. It encodes CATQTGPSGNTIYF.

V and J are TRBV7-6 and TRBJ2-2; maybe TRBD1 (6 bases). Germline-derived CDR1 and CDR2 are SGHVS and FNYEAQ. This CDR3 region has 16 residues. The ends were cut back, 5 bases at V and 0 bases at J, with 13 bases in the middle. Here the CDR3 DNA reads TGTGCCAGCAGCGTACAGGGATGGGCGAACACCGGGGAGCTGTTTTTT. This codes for CASSVQGWANTGELFF.

Only a few counts were recorded for this clone. The chain has TRBV5-5 and TRBJ1-5, with 7 bases fitting TRBD1. The germline CDR1 and CDR2 sequences are SGHKS and YYEKEE (reference sequence). V shed 4 bases, J shed 10 bases, and the junction held 11 bases outside the gene matches. The CDR3 has 14 residues. CDR3 DNA: TGTGCCAGCAGCCTAGGACAGGTAATCGGTCCCCAGCATTTT. It codes for CASSLGQVIGPQHF.

The genes are TRBV2 and TRBJ2-7; 8 positions match TRBD1. With 7 bases clipped from V and 6 bases from J, the junction kept 14 bases outside the gene matches. Germline values: CDR1 SNHLY, CDR2 FYNNEI. This CDR3 contains 15 residues. The CDR3 loop reads CASNGDGQGPSEQYF. The CDR3 nucleotides read TGTGCCAGCAATGGGGACGGACAGGGTCCGAGCGAGCAGTACTTC.

The chain is built from TRBV6-5 and TRBJ2-7; D remains unclear. The germline CDR1 and CDR2 sequences are MNHEY and SVGAGI. There are 16 residues in the CDR3. The germline V and J ends were trimmed by 0 bases and 3 bases, with 15 bases remaining between them. The CDR3 protein is CASSYSSVAGNYEQYF. CDR3 nucleotide sequence: TGTGCCAGCAGTTACTCTAGTGTGGCAGGTAACTACGAGCAGTACTTC.

This chain links TRBV6-6 with TRBJ1-2, with D unresolved. Trimming left V 0 bases short and J 8 bases short, with 10 bases between. Germline lookup yields CDR1 MNHNY and CDR2 SVGAGI (reference sequence). The CDR3 sequence is 13 residues long. In DNA form, the CDR3 reads TGTGCCAGCAGTTACTCGGGGAGAGCGGGCTACACCTTC. Its protein product is CASSYSGRAGYTF.

The rearrangement joins TRBV19 to TRBJ1-5; D is unclear. The germline V gene encodes CDR1 LNHDA and CDR2 SQIVND (reference sequence). The CDR3 consists of 16 residues. V dropped 6 bases and J dropped 2 bases, with 17 bases sitting between them. The CDR3: CASRDSMGNGNQPQHF. CDR3 in DNA: TGTGCCAGTAGGGACTCCATGGGGAATGGCAATCAGCCCCAGCATTTT.

The chain combines TRBV6-2 or TRBV6-3 with TRBJ2-3; TRBD2 matches at 11 bases. Germline V gene data show CDR1 as MNHEY and CDR2 as SVGEGT. V lost 4 bases and J lost 8; bases outside the gene matches: 8. This CDR3 comprises 15 residues. The CDR3: CASSSFSGRAATQYF. The CDR3 DNA follows: TGTGCCAGCAGTTCCTTTAGCGGGAGGGCCGCTACGCAGTATTTT.

The gene calls are TRBV5-1 and TRBJ1-1, with TRBD1 matching 8 bases. CDR1 SGHRS and CDR2 YFSETQ come from the germline V gene. The CDR3 runs 16 residues. V dropped 4 bases and J dropped 6; count of bases not matched to a gene: 14. The CDR3 protein is CASSGTGGVSGAEAFF. CDR3 sequence (DNA): TGCGCCAGCAGCGGGACAGGCGGGGTCTCGGGCGCTGAAGCTTTCTTT.

The V gene is TRBV6-5, the J gene TRBJ2-1; D ambiguous. The CDR3 spans 13 residues. Between the trimmed V and J ends, which lost 8 bases and 6 bases, there was a span of 14 bases. Looked up from germline, CDR1 is MNHEY and CDR2 is SVGAGI. The CDR3 nucleotides read TGTGCCAGCCGCAGAGAGGTAGGCAATGAGCAGTTCTTC. Protein sequence: CASRREVGNEQFF.

This clone came up once. V and J are TRBV28 and TRBJ1-1; no clear D. There are 12 residues in the CDR3. V was shortened by 2 bases and J by 8 bases, with 9 bases between the two germline ends. The germline CDR1 and CDR2 sequences are MDHEN and SYDVKM. The chain's CDR3 is CASSLGVGEAFF. Here the CDR3 DNA reads TGTGCCAGCAGTTTAGGAGTTGGCGAAGCTTTCTTT.

The V and J genes are TRBV11-3 and TRBJ2-3; 8 positions match TRBD2. The germline CDR1 and CDR2 sequences are SGHNT and YENEEA. The CDR3 runs 15 residues. J lost 0 bases, V lost 5 bases, and 4 bases had no gene match. The CDR3 sequence: CASSARLASTDTQYF. CDR3 DNA: TGTGCCAGCAGCGCGCGACTAGCGAGCACAGATACGCAGTATTTT.

This clone showed up just a few times. The chain links TRBV11-3 to TRBJ1-1; 11 nucleotides align to TRBD1. The CDR3 has 19 residues. The V gene end was trimmed by 0 bases and the J gene end by 1 base; junction bases not matched to a gene: 10. CDR1 is SGHNT, CDR2 YENEEA, per germline. The CDR3 region has the DNA TGTGCCAGCAGCTTAGAGCCCTGGACAGGGGGCCCCAAGAACACTGAAGCTTTCTTT. This translates into CASSLEPWTGGPKNTEAFF.

The chain links TRBV28 to TRBJ1-3; TRBD1 matches at 7 bases. This CDR3 region has 17 residues. Germline V gene sequence: CDR1 MDHEN, CDR2 SYDVKM. V shed 5 bases and J 0 bases; nucleotides not matched to a gene: 10. The CDR3 spells CASSVQQGPRSGNTIYF. The CDR3 DNA reads TGTGCCAGCAGTGTCCAACAGGGGCCCCGCTCTGGAAACACCATATATTTT.

The rearrangement links TRBV27 to TRBJ2-1; 11 positions match TRBD1. Germline values: CDR1 MNHEY, CDR2 SMNVEV (reference sequence). The length of the CDR3 is 15 residues. V lost 5 bases, J lost 7 bases, and 7 bases stayed unmatched. CDR3 residues: CASSPRTGGINEQFF. In DNA form, the CDR3 reads TGTGCCAGCAGTCCGAGGACAGGGGGCATAAATGAGCAGTTCTTC.

The rearrangement joins TRBV5-5 to TRBJ2-7; TRBD1 agrees at 8 bases. Germline trimming cut 0 bases from V and 2 bases from J; bases unmatched to any gene: 7. Germline CDR1 and CDR2: SGHKS and YYEKEE (reference sequence). The CDR3 spans 16 residues. CDR3 loop: CASSLGGQGSPYEQYF. The CDR3 coding sequence is TGTGCCAGCAGCTTGGGCGGACAGGGTTCCCCCTACGAGCAGTACTTC.

The chain recombines TRBV4-3 with TRBJ1-1; D is unresolved. CDR3 length equals 13 residues. Germline V gives CDR1 LGHNA, CDR2 YSLEER. V dropped 3 bases and J dropped 0 bases, with 5 bases sitting between them. The CDR3 sequence: CASSQAMNTEAFF. The CDR3 DNA reads as TGCGCCAGCAGCCAGGCAATGAACACTGAAGCTTTCTTT.

The V gene is TRBV5-1, the J gene TRBJ1-6; 8 bases are shared with TRBD1. V dropped 4 bases and J dropped 4; count of bases not matched to a gene: 4. The CDR3 has 15 amino acids. Germline CDR1 and CDR2: SGHRS and YFSETQ. The CDR3 DNA reads TGCGCCAGCAGCCCAGGACAGGGATATAATTCACCCCTCCACTTT. This sequence encodes CASSPGQGYNSPLHF.